Each of the 14 T cell receptor beta chains below was sequenced from the same sample in a study of shared clonotypes between healthy human individuals. The data were produced by immunoSEQ multiplex PCR, yet TCRdb's version contains in-frame clones alone and is incomplete. The sample yields roughly 2 million clones, about 94% seen once. As defined, naive CD8 cells were CD45RO-negative and positively selected for CCR7, with terminally differentiated effector memory CD45RA+ cells excluded. The specimen sequenced was naive CD8+ T cells sorted from blood. These receptors all stem from a man between 18 and 29 years old in good health.

The V gene is TRBV11-2, the J gene TRBJ2-5; perhaps TRBD2 as D (5 bases). The CDR3 spans 15 residues. In germline, CDR1 is SGHAT, CDR2 FQNNGV. Trimming took 4 bases from V and 1 from J, leaving 13 bases between them. The CDR3 region is CASSWTPKGQETQYF. The CDR3 coding sequence is TGTGCCAGCAGCTGGACTCCGAAGGGCCAAGAGACCCAGTACTTC.

As regards this clone: In the same sample, other DNA sequences code for this CDR3. The genes are TRBV2 and TRBJ2-7; the D gene could be TRBD1 or TRBD2 (5 bases each). Germline V CDR1 and CDR2: SNHLY, FYNNEI. Trimming stripped 3 bases from V and 4 bases from J, with 13 bases between. This CDR3 is built from 14 residues. In DNA, the CDR3 is TGTGCCAGCAGTGAGGGGGTTTTTTTATACGAGCAGTACTTC. Amino acid sequence: CASSEGVFLYEQYF.

The chain has TRBV6-5 and TRBJ1-4; TRBD1 might be the D (5 bases). Germline V gene sequence: CDR1 MNHEY, CDR2 SVGAGI. The CDR3 loop spans 15 amino acids. Trimming took off 0 bases at V and 7 bases at J, with 12 bases between the two ends. The DNA for the CDR3 is TGTGCCAGCAGTTACTCCGGAGGGGAGGCTGAAAAACTGTTTTTT. Its translation: CASSYSGGEAEKLFF.

The J gene is TRBJ2-1, the V gene TRBV6-1, with 9 bases that match TRBD2. Germline CDR1 reads MNHNS; CDR2 reads SASEGT. This CDR3 is 15 amino acids long. The trim removed 4 bases at V and 8 bases at J, leaving 9 bases unmatched. CDR3 nucleotide sequence: TGTGCCAGCAGTGTGGCGGGAGGGCCTCGCGATGAGCAGTTCTTC. It specifies CASSVAGGPRDEQFF.

A note on this clone: Being one base from a much bigger clone, this may be a read error. The chain links TRBV9 to TRBJ2-7; D remains unclear. Deletions cut 3 bases from V and 3 bases from J, with 1 base between. CDR1 is SGDLS, CDR2 YYNGEE, per germline. The CDR3 is 10 residues long. DNA of the CDR3: TGTGCCAGCAGCGACTACGAGCAGTACTTC. It specifies CASSDYEQYF.

The V gene is TRBV5-5, the J gene TRBJ2-5; D is tentatively TRBD1 or TRBD2 (5 bases each). Germline V CDR1 and CDR2: SGHKS, YYEKEE (reference sequence). Trimming took 4 bases from V and 4 from J, leaving 14 bases between them. The CDR3 loop spans 14 amino acids. In nucleotides, the CDR3 is TGTGCCAGCAGCCTCGGGACGTTGAGAGAGACCCAGTACTTC. It yields the protein CASSLGTLRETQYF.

The chain couples TRBV27 to TRBJ2-1, with D tentatively TRBD2 (6 bases). CDR1 and CDR2 from the germline V gene are MNHEY and SMNVEV (reference sequence). Trimming left V 7 bases short and J 0 bases short, with 19 bases between. CDR3 size: 17 residues. CDR3: CASTDGRGESSYNEQFF. As DNA, the CDR3 is TGTGCCAGCACCGACGGGCGGGGTGAAAGCTCCTACAATGAGCAGTTCTTC.

The chain uses TRBV19 and TRBJ1-2, with 7 bases lining up with TRBD1. Per germline, CDR1 LNHDA and CDR2 SQIVND (reference sequence). The CDR3 is made up of 15 amino acids. Germline trimming cut 3 bases from V and 6 bases from J; bases unmatched to any gene: 10. CDR3 DNA: TGTGCCAGTAGTATTATCCAGGGGGGTAATGATGGCTACACCTTC. Amino acids: CASSIIQGGNDGYTF.

Remarks on this clone: In the same sample, other DNA sequences code for this CDR3. The genes are TRBV7-9 and TRBJ2-7, with D hard to call. The CDR3 contains 12 residues. The germline V and J ends were trimmed by 3 bases and 4 bases, with 7 bases remaining between them. The germline gives CDR1 SEHNR, CDR2 FQNEAQ (reference sequence). The CDR3 nucleotides are TGTGCCAGCAGCTTCTTACCATACGAGCAGTACTTC. Its translation is CASSFLPYEQYF.

The gene calls are TRBV19 and TRBJ1-4; D unclear. V was cut by 6 bases and J by 6 bases, with 11 bases left in between. From germline, CDR1 is LNHDA and CDR2 SQIVND (reference sequence). There are 13 residues in the CDR3. The CDR3 region is CASRPAPYEKLFF. Written as DNA, the CDR3 is TGTGCCAGTAGGCCGGCTCCCTATGAAAAACTGTTTTTT.

The chain carries TRBV4-3 and TRBJ2-7, with D unresolved. V was cut by 0 bases and J by 3 bases, with 12 bases left in between. The CDR3 loop spans 15 amino acids. Germline V gene sequence: CDR1 LGHNA, CDR2 YSLEER. The DNA for the CDR3 is TGCGCCAGCAGCCAAGAACCAGCAGAACGCTACGAGCAGTACTTC. Amino acids: CASSQEPAERYEQYF.

The gene calls are TRBV30 and TRBJ1-2; D perhaps matches TRBD1 (5 bases). The CDR3 is 15 amino acids. Germline CDR1 reads GTSNPN; CDR2 reads SVGIG (reference sequence). The V end was cut by 0 bases, the J end by 0 bases, with 11 bases between. The CDR3 DNA reads as TGTGCCTGGAGTGTAGGCCAGGGAGCTAACTATGGCTACACCTTC. Its protein product is CAWSVGQGANYGYTF.

Here the CDR3 reads CASRSPWGTSGGTDDTGELFF. CDR3 sequence (DNA): TGTGCCAGCAGATCCCCCTGGGGGACTAGCGGGGGGACCGACGACACCGGGGAGCTGTTTTTT. The rearrangement links TRBV7-3 to TRBJ2-2, with TRBD2 identical over 15 bases. In germline, CDR1 is SGHTA, CDR2 FQGTGA. Trimming removed 6 bases from V and 3 bases from J; junction bases left unmatched: 17. The CDR3 consists of 21 residues.

The CDR3 sequence is CASSWDLAGVRTGELFF. CDR3 in DNA: TGCGCCAGCAGCTGGGACCTAGCGGGAGTTCGTACCGGGGAGCTGTTTTTT. The rearrangement uses TRBV5-1 and TRBJ2-2; 10 positions agree with TRBD2. The CDR3 has 17 amino acids. Trimming cost V 3 bases and J 5 bases; bases outside gene matches: 10. Germline values: CDR1 SGHRS, CDR2 YFSETQ.